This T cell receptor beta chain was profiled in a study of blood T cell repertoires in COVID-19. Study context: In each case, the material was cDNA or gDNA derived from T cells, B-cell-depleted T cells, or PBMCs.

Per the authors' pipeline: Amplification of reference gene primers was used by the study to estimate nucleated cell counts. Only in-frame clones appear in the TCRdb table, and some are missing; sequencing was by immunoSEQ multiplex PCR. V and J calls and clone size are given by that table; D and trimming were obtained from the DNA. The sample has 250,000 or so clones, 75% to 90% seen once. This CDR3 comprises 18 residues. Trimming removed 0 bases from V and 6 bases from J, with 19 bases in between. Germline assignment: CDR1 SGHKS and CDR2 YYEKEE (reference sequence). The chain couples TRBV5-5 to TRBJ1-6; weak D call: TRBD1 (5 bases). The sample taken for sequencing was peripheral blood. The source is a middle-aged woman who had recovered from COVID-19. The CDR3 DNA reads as TGTGCCAGCAGCTTGGGTCGGGGGGGTCCAGAAAGTAATTCACCCCTCCACTTT. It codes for CASSLGRGGPESNSPLHF.